Each of the 20 T cell receptor beta chains below was sequenced from the same sample in a study of metastatic and nonmetastatic thyroid tumors. No patient had received any treatment before thyroid surgery. Via MiXCR, TCRdb re-called the PCR reads. The sample has 46,000 or so clones, about 15% seen once. Input material: blood. The receptor set was obtained from a female donor with papillary thyroid cancer or a benign thyroid nodule (not recorded which). Some clones in this sample may be carry-over from other donors' samples.

The chain joins TRBV6-1 to TRBJ1-1; TRBD1 agrees at 7 bases. The CDR3 length is 15 residues. Germline V gene lookup returns CDR1 MNHNS and CDR2 SASEGT. The ends lost 5 bases at V and 1 base at J; junction bases unmatched: 7. The CDR3 reads CASSLPTGQNTEAFF. The CDR3 nucleotides are TGTGCCAGCAGTTTACCGACAGGGCAGAACACTGAAGCTTTCTTT.

At least ten counts were recorded for this clone. The rearrangement uses TRBV28 and TRBJ1-4, with D uncertain. This CDR3 region has 16 residues. Looked up from germline, CDR1 is MDHEN and CDR2 is SYDVKM. V was shortened by 3 bases and J by 0 bases, with 11 bases between the two germline ends. CDR3 nucleotides: TGTGCCAGCAGTTTGTGGGCCAGGCCAACTAATGAAAAACTGTTTTTT. It yields the protein CASSLWARPTNEKLFF.

There are many counts of this clone. The chain couples TRBV12-3 or TRBV12-4 to TRBJ2-5, with D unclear. Between the trimmed V and J ends, which lost 5 bases and 5 bases, there was a span of 12 bases. The CDR3 totals 13 residues. Here the CDR3 DNA reads TGTGCCAGCAGTCCAAGAACCGGGGAGACCCAGTACTTC. This codes for CASSPRTGETQYF.

This clone was counted ten times or more. The J gene is TRBJ2-1, the V gene TRBV19; TRBD1 matches at 7 bases. Looked up from germline, CDR1 is LNHDA and CDR2 is SQIVND (reference sequence). With V trimmed by 6 bases and J by 6 bases, 8 bases remained unmatched. The CDR3 contains 14 residues. The CDR3 nucleotides read TGTGCCAGTAGGGGGCAGGGGGTAGGCAATGAGCAGTTCTTC. Its translation is CASRGQGVGNEQFF.

The V and J genes are TRBV12-3 or TRBV12-4 and TRBJ2-1, with 8 bases aligning to TRBD1. The CDR3 runs to 13 residues. The ends lost 3 bases at V and 15 bases at J; junction bases unmatched: 10. The chain's CDR3 is CASSLDRAQDRFF. CDR3 bases: TGTGCCAGCAGTTTGGACAGGGCCCAAGATCGGTTCTTC.

This clone was counted ten times or more. J is TRBJ2-7 and V is TRBV5-1, with TRBD2 identical over 9 bases. The CDR3 spans 16 residues. CDR1 SGHRS and CDR2 YFSETQ come from the germline V gene. V was pared by 6 bases and J by 3 bases, with 13 bases of the junction left unmatched. CDR3 DNA sequence: TGCGCCAGCATGGGGCTAGCGGCGGGAGGGGTCTACGAGCAGTACTTC. It is translated as CASMGLAAGGVYEQYF.

This chain links TRBV6-2 or TRBV6-3 with TRBJ2-7; D is possibly TRBD1 (5 bases). This CDR3 is built from 13 residues. The germline V gene encodes CDR1 MNHEY and CDR2 SVGEGT. V was shortened by 2 bases and J by 3 bases, with 8 bases between the two germline ends. The CDR3 here is CASSYTGFYEQYF. CDR3 bases: TGTGCCAGCAGTTACACAGGATTCTACGAGCAGTACTTC.

This clone was recorded many times. Since a much larger clone is just one base distant, this may be a read error. This chain joins TRBV6-1 and TRBJ1-5; D possibly corresponds to TRBD1 (6 bases). The germline V gene encodes CDR1 MNHNS and CDR2 SASEGT. The CDR3 length is 16 residues. The germline V and J ends were trimmed by 9 bases and 6 bases, with 24 bases remaining between them. CDR3 region: CASQGGKGHGSQPQHF. CDR3 DNA: TGTGCCAGTCAAGGGGGGAAAGGACATGGCAGTCAGCCCCAGCATTTT.

This chain joins TRBV20-1 and TRBJ1-5, with D tentatively TRBD1 (5 bases). Germline V gene sequence: CDR1 DFQATT, CDR2 SNEGSKA (reference sequence). CDR3 length equals 15 residues. The V and J ends lost 4 bases and 2 bases respectively, with 15 bases between them. The CDR3 bases are TGCAGTGCTAAAACAACTCGGGACGGCAATCAGCCCCAGCATTTT. It codes for CSAKTTRDGNQPQHF.

This clone was detected a few times. A junction end diverges from the germline sequence, so it may reflect a read error. The chain uses TRBV6-1 and TRBJ2-7, with D hard to call. Germline V gives CDR1 MNHNS, CDR2 SASEGT. This CDR3 comprises 12 residues. The CDR3 coding sequence is TGTGTCAGCCGGGCTGACGAATACGAGCAGTACTTC. This encodes CVSRADEYEQYF.

The sample holds a few counts of this clone. This rearrangement joins TRBV6-1 to TRBJ2-6, with D perhaps given as TRBD1 or TRBD2 (6 bases each). V lost 7 bases, J lost 0 bases, and 13 bases lay in between. The CDR3 runs to 16 residues. Germline CDR1 MNHNS, CDR2 SASEGT. CDR3: CASTEQGLSGANVLTF. As DNA, the CDR3 is TGTGCCAGCACAGAACAGGGACTCTCTGGGGCCAACGTCCTGACTTTC.

This clone occurred many times. The rearrangement uses TRBV25-1 and TRBJ2-5; D gene uncertain. Trimming took 10 bases from V and 2 from J, leaving 17 bases between them. Germline V gives CDR1 MGHDK, CDR2 SYGVNS. This CDR3 is 14 amino acids long. CDR3 in DNA: TGTGCCACCCTTAACATAAAGGTACAAGAGACCCAGTACTTC. It translates to CATLNIKVQETQYF.

This clone was recorded at least ten times. The chain combines TRBV7-2 with TRBJ2-1, with TRBD2 matching 9 bases. This CDR3 comprises 14 residues. J was trimmed by 10 bases and V by 3 bases; bases with no gene match: 7. The germline V gene encodes CDR1 SGHTA and CDR2 FQGNSA. The CDR3 is CASSFPIAGEEQFF. Written as DNA, the CDR3 is TGTGCCAGCAGCTTTCCCATAGCGGGGGAAGAGCAGTTCTTC.

This clone was recorded many times. The CDR3 bases are TGCAGCGTTTCCGGGTCCCCGAATCAGCCCCAGCATTTT. Residues: CSVSGSPNQPQHF. The chain uses TRBV29-1 and TRBJ1-5; D call uncertain. This CDR3 contains 13 residues. CDR1 SQVTM and CDR2 ANQGSEA come from the germline V gene. V was clipped by 5 bases and J by 4 bases, with 12 bases between them.

This clone occurred a few times. The rearrangement uses TRBV9 and TRBJ2-5, with D perhaps being TRBD1 or TRBD2 (6 bases each). The germline V gene encodes CDR1 SGDLS and CDR2 YYNGEE. The CDR3 totals 12 residues. Trimming stripped 3 bases from V and 9 bases from J, with 12 bases between. CDR3 region: CASSGTGAAQYF. The CDR3 coding sequence is TGTGCCAGCAGCGGGACGGGGGCGGCCCAGTACTTC.

A few counts support this clone. The chain uses TRBV20-1 and TRBJ2-7; D possibly corresponds to TRBD2 (6 bases). Per the germline V gene, CDR1 is DFQATT and CDR2 is SNEGSKA (reference sequence). V shed 0 bases and J shed 4 bases, with 10 bases lying between them. CDR3 length: 13 residues. The CDR3 loop reads CSARDFGTYEQYF. Written as DNA, the CDR3 is TGCAGTGCTAGAGACTTCGGGACTTACGAGCAGTACTTC.

This clone was seen only once. The chain employs TRBV11-2 and TRBJ1-5; D might be TRBD1 (6 bases). Trimming cost V 5 bases and J 4 bases, with 27 bases left between them. Germline lookup yields CDR1 SGHAT and CDR2 FQNNGV. CDR3 length: 19 amino acids. CDR3: CASSLPCLRDTIRNQPQHF. In DNA form, the CDR3 reads TGTGCCAGCAGCCTACCCTGTCTCCGGGACACCATTAGAAATCAGCCCCAGCATTTT.

The table lists this clone with a few counts. The sample contains more than one DNA sequence encoding this CDR3. The chain employs TRBV6-5 and TRBJ1-1; D remains unclear. The CDR3 sequence is 12 residues long. Between the trimmed V and J ends, which lost 2 bases and 4 bases, there was a span of 5 bases. Germline V gives CDR1 MNHEY, CDR2 SVGAGI. The CDR3 region is CASSYGGTEAFF. The CDR3 DNA is TGTGCCAGCAGTTACGGTGGCACTGAAGCTTTCTTT.

There are a few counts of this clone. The chain joins TRBV6-1 to TRBJ2-7, with 9 bases matching TRBD1. The CDR3 sequence is 14 residues long. V shed 8 bases and J 3 bases; nucleotides not matched to a gene: 8. The V gene's germline CDR1 is MNHNS and CDR2 SASEGT. CDR3 bases: TGTGCCAGCTTCGGACCGGGACAGGGCTACGAGCAGTACTTC. Its translation is CASFGPGQGYEQYF.

The V call is TRBV6-1, the J call TRBJ1-1; 9 nucleotides align to TRBD1. Trimming removed 5 bases from V and 5 bases from J; junction bases left unmatched: 9. The germline V gene encodes CDR1 MNHNS and CDR2 SASEGT. This CDR3 spans 15 amino acids. The DNA for the CDR3 is TGTGCCAGCAGTCCTCAGACAGGGGGATGGACTGAAGCTTTCTTT. Translated, it gives CASSPQTGGWTEAFF.